This T cell receptor beta chain comes out of a study of CD8 T cells in ankylosing spondylitis. This clonotype was counted ten times or more. Trimming cost V 0 bases and J 7 bases; bases outside gene matches: 1. CDR1 and CDR2 from the germline V gene are MNHNS and SASEGT. This CDR3 spans 14 amino acids. MiXCR was run by TCRdb on the 5' RACE reads, yielding one entry per CDR3 protein. The sample yields around 250,000 distinct CDR3 sequences, over 8.5% seen once. The V and J genes are TRBV6-1 and TRBJ2-2; 8 bases agree with TRBD1. The sequenced sample consisted of blood, either unsorted or a sorted T cell fraction (not recorded which). The source of this sequence is a male donor with ankylosing spondylitis or in good health (not recorded which). CDR3 nucleotide sequence: TGTGCCAGCAGTGAAGCTACAGGGGGCGGGGAGCTGTTTTTT. This gives the protein CASSEATGGGELFF.